The 26 T cell receptor beta chains below were found in one sample sequenced in a study of technical replicates of blood from a few donors. TCRdb's copy holds only in-frame clones and misses some; the assay was immunoSEQ multiplex PCR. Among tens of thousands of clones listed, 85% to 95% were seen once. Material: T cells isolated from PBMCs. The receptors stem from a human donor in good health.

The count of this clone is one. The genes are TRBV2 and TRBJ2-7; 12 bases align to TRBD2. The ends lost 4 bases at V and 2 bases at J; junction bases unmatched: 3. The CDR3 consists of 15 residues. Germline CDR1 and CDR2: SNHLY and FYNNEI. The CDR3 DNA is TGTGCCAGCAGTGGGACTAGCGGGACGGCCTACGAGCAGTACTTC. As protein: CASSGTSGTAYEQYF.

V and J are TRBV5-1 and TRBJ2-5, with a possible D match to TRBD2 (5 bases). The CDR3 is 15 amino acids. Per germline, CDR1 SGHRS and CDR2 YFSETQ. V lost 2 bases and J 0 bases, leaving 11 bases between the germline ends. CDR3 protein: CASSFSGSNQETQYF. CDR3 nucleotides: TGCGCCAGCAGCTTTTCGGGGTCTAACCAAGAGACCCAGTACTTC.

V usage is TRBV2 and J usage is TRBJ2-4; D call uncertain. Looked up from germline, CDR1 is SNHLY and CDR2 is FYNNEI. This CDR3 spans 14 amino acids. The V end lost 7 bases, the J end lost 1 base, and 11 bases lay between the germline ends. CDR3 region: CASTRMQAKNIQYF. The DNA for the CDR3 is TGTGCCAGCACTAGAATGCAGGCCAAAAACATTCAGTACTTC.

The gene calls are TRBV5-1 and TRBJ1-2; maybe TRBD1 (6 bases). CDR1 SGHRS and CDR2 YFSETQ come from the germline V gene. Between the trimmed V and J ends, which lost 4 bases and 7 bases, there was a span of 23 bases. The CDR3 is 16 amino acids. The CDR3 spells CASSVGTGPLSGGYTF. Written as DNA, the CDR3 is TGCGCCAGCAGCGTGGGAACAGGGCCTCTTTCTGGTGGCTACACCTTC. Using reference TRBV5-1 and TRBJ1-2 for the parts outside the CDR3, the full variable domain is KAGVTQTPRYLIKTRGQQVTLSCSPISGHRSVSWYQQTPGQGLQFLFEYFSETQRNKGNFPGRFSGRQFSNSRSEMNVSTLELGDSALYLCASSVGTGPLSGGYTFGSGTRLTVV.

The chain joins TRBV7-2 to TRBJ2-4, with 7 bases that match TRBD1. The V gene end was trimmed by 1 base and the J gene end by 5 bases; junction bases not matched to a gene: 2. The CDR3 runs to 14 residues. Germline V gene lookup returns CDR1 SGHTA and CDR2 FQGNSA. CDR3 amino acids: CASSLDRGQNIQYF. CDR3 in DNA: TGTGCCAGCAGCTTAGACAGGGGCCAAAACATTCAGTACTTC. The full variable domain, completed using reference TRBV7-2 and TRBJ2-4, is GAGVSQSPSNKVTEKGKDVELRCDPISGHTALYWYRQSLGQGLEFLIYFQGNSAPDKSGLPSDRFSAERTGGSVSTLTIQRTQQEDSAVYLCASSLDRGQNIQYFGAGTRLSVL.

The V call is TRBV6-6, the J call TRBJ1-4; D might be TRBD1 (5 bases). The CDR3 contains 16 residues. Germline V gene lookup returns CDR1 MNHNY and CDR2 SVGAGI (reference sequence). V lost 6 bases and J 4 bases, leaving 18 bases between the germline ends. CDR3 in DNA: TGTGCCAGCAGCCCACAGGAGGGCAACGATAATGAAAAACTGTTTTTT. Protein product: CASSPQEGNDNEKLFF.

This chain links TRBV15 with TRBJ2-4; D might be TRBD1 (5 bases). The CDR3 is 13 residues long. Trimming removed 7 bases from V and 4 bases from J, with 11 bases in between. The V gene's germline CDR1 is LNHNV and CDR2 YYDKDF (reference sequence). CDR3 sequence reads: CATITTDKNIQYF. The CDR3 coding sequence is TGTGCCACCATCACGACAGATAAAAACATTCAGTACTTC.

The chain has TRBV5-1 and TRBJ1-3, with D perhaps TRBD1 (6 bases). The CDR3 covers 17 residues. Germline values: CDR1 SGHRS, CDR2 YFSETQ. V was cut by 4 bases and J by 3 bases, with 20 bases left in between. This CDR3 is CASSPLREQGVGNTIYF. CDR3 sequence (DNA): TGCGCCAGCAGCCCTCTCAGGGAACAGGGAGTTGGAAACACCATATATTTT.

The chain carries TRBV25-1 and TRBJ1-1; possibly TRBD1 for D (5 bases). Trimming left V 1 base short and J 0 bases short, with 12 bases between. This CDR3 has 16 residues. Looked up from germline, CDR1 is MGHDK and CDR2 is SYGVNS. The CDR3 bases are TGTGCCAGCAGTGAATCAGGGCGGCGTTTGAACACTGAAGCTTTCTTT. Its translation is CASSESGRRLNTEAFF.

V and J are TRBV6-1 and TRBJ1-5, with D maybe TRBD1 (5 bases). CDR1 and CDR2 from the germline V gene are MNHNS and SASEGT. V was clipped by 6 bases and J by 2 bases, with 14 bases between them. This CDR3 comprises 15 residues. In nucleotides, the CDR3 is TGTGCCAGCAGACCACCGGGGGTTCGCAATCAGCCCCAGCATTTT. Encoded protein: CASRPPGVRNQPQHF.

This chain joins TRBV4-1 and TRBJ2-1; D might be TRBD1 (5 bases). Per germline, CDR1 MGHRA and CDR2 YSYEKL. V was clipped by 1 base and J by 2 bases, with 12 bases between them. CDR3 length: 16 residues. The CDR3 DNA is TGCGCCAGCAGCCAAGGTTCAGGGATGGCCTACAATGAGCAGTTCTTC. It translates to CASSQGSGMAYNEQFF.

This rearrangement joins TRBV5-1 to TRBJ2-1; 7 bases agree with TRBD2. From germline, CDR1 is SGHRS and CDR2 YFSETQ. With V trimmed by 3 bases and J by 3 bases, 9 bases remained unmatched. This CDR3 comprises 16 residues. The CDR3 reads CASSWGWTSGYNEQFF. The CDR3 DNA follows: TGCGCCAGCAGCTGGGGCTGGACTAGTGGCTACAATGAGCAGTTCTTC.

The V and J genes are TRBV5-1 and TRBJ1-4; D possibly corresponds to TRBD1 (5 bases). The germline V gene encodes CDR1 SGHRS and CDR2 YFSETQ. The CDR3 extends over 14 amino acids. The V gene lost 5 bases and the J gene lost 10 bases, with 18 bases spanning the gap. The CDR3 coding sequence is TGCGCCAGCAGTTTAAGCAGGGAAGACGGAAAACTGTTTTTT. It is translated as CASSLSREDGKLFF.

The rearrangement joins TRBV28 to TRBJ2-7, with 7 nucleotides matching TRBD1. The CDR3 runs to 16 residues. V trimming: 3 bases; J trimming: 7 bases; junction bases outside the gene matches: 15. Germline V gives CDR1 MDHEN, CDR2 SYDVKM. CDR3 coding DNA: TGTGCCAGCAGTTTTCGTCTCCTAGACAGGGTGAGGGAGCAGTACTTC. Protein sequence: CASSFRLLDRVREQYF.

The chain employs TRBV9 and TRBJ2-3, with 8 bases lining up with TRBD2. CDR1 is SGDLS, CDR2 YYNGEE, per germline. V lost 0 bases to trimming and J lost 6 bases; unmatched junction nucleotides: 3. The CDR3 runs to 14 residues. The DNA of the CDR3 is TGTGCCAGCAGCGTAGTACCTAGCGGGGATACGCAGTATTTT. Amino acids: CASSVVPSGDTQYF.

V is TRBV12-5 and J is TRBJ2-3; unclear D gene. Germline loops: CDR1 LGHNT, CDR2 FRNRAP. This CDR3 has 13 amino acids. V was shortened by 0 bases and J by 3 bases, with 4 bases between the two germline ends. In DNA form, the CDR3 reads TGTGCTAGTGGTTTGGTCCCGACAGATACGCAGTATTTT. Protein sequence: CASGLVPTDTQYF.

V is TRBV18 and J is TRBJ2-7; 9 positions match TRBD1. Trimming cost V 0 bases and J 5 bases; bases outside gene matches: 5. In germline, CDR1 is KGHSH, CDR2 LQKENI. The CDR3 length is 15 residues. Written as DNA, the CDR3 is TGTGCCAGCTCACCACCGGACAGGGGAGGAGACGAGCAGTACTTC. Protein: CASSPPDRGGDEQYF.

The chain couples TRBV6-5 to TRBJ1-4; possibly TRBD1 for D (6 bases). This CDR3 has 14 residues. Trimming removed 8 bases at V and 7 bases at J, with 17 bases between. Germline V gene sequence: CDR1 MNHEY, CDR2 SVGAGI. CDR3 protein: CASSTTGRGEKLFF. The DNA of the CDR3 is TGTGCCAGCTCGACCACGGGCAGGGGTGAAAAACTGTTTTTT.

J is TRBJ2-1 and V is TRBV10-2; 7 positions match TRBD1. The V segment lost 6 bases and the J segment 13 bases; nucleotides outside the gene matches: 12. CDR3 length: 13 residues. CDR1 and CDR2 from the germline V gene are WSHSY and SAAADI. CDR3 protein: CASRTDTRTGQFF. In DNA, the CDR3 is TGCGCCAGCAGGACCGATACGCGGACAGGACAGTTCTTC.

The CDR3 protein is CASSSSQGAGGYTF. The CDR3 DNA follows: TGTGCCAGCAGTTCCTCTCAGGGGGCGGGTGGCTACACCTTC. The chain combines TRBV6-5 with TRBJ1-2; TRBD1 matches 8 bases. The CDR3 spans 14 residues. V lost 4 bases, J lost 7 bases, and 8 bases stayed unmatched. Germline CDR1 MNHEY, CDR2 SVGAGI.

The J gene is TRBJ2-7, the V gene TRBV19, with TRBD1 matching over 8 bases. Germline V gene data show CDR1 as LNHDA and CDR2 as SQIVND (reference sequence). The CDR3 spans 14 residues. The junction had 6 bases not matched to a gene; V was cut back by 6 bases and J by 2 bases. The CDR3, as DNA: TGTGCCAGTAGCGAAGCAGGGGGCCCCTACGAGCAGTACTTC. It yields the protein CASSEAGGPYEQYF. The full variable domain, with the rest looked up from reference TRBV19 and TRBJ2-7, is DGGITQSPKYLFRKEGQNVTLSCEQNLNHDAMYWYRQDPGQGLRLIYYSQIVNDFQKGDIAEGYSVSREKKESFPLTVTSAQKNPTAFYLCASSEAGGPYEQYFGPGTRLTVT.

This chain joins TRBV2 and TRBJ2-3; the match to TRBD1 covers 9 bases. Trimming removed 8 bases from V and 3 bases from J; junction bases left unmatched: 9. CDR1 is SNHLY, CDR2 FYNNEI, per germline. The CDR3 is made up of 15 amino acids. The CDR3 region is CASPDRDRATDTQYF. CDR3 in DNA: TGTGCCAGCCCAGATCGGGACAGGGCAACAGATACGCAGTATTTT. The full variable domain, its missing parts supplied by reference TRBV2 and TRBJ2-3, is EPEVTQTPSHQVTQMGQEVILRCVPISNHLYFYWYRQILGQKVEFLVSFYNNEISEKSEIFDDQFSVERPDGSNFTLKIRSTKLEDSAMYFCASPDRDRATDTQYFGPGTRLTVL.

The chain recombines TRBV2 with TRBJ1-5; no clear D gene. The CDR3 contains 15 residues. Germline CDR1 and CDR2: SNHLY and FYNNEI. Trimming cost V 6 bases and J 4 bases, with 16 bases left between them. The CDR3 is CASSAVGRLNQPQHF. The DNA of the CDR3 is TGTGCCAGCAGCGCCGTAGGAAGACTTAATCAGCCCCAGCATTTT.

The chain uses TRBV14 and TRBJ2-1; possibly TRBD1 for D (5 bases). With 0 bases removed from V and 4 bases from J, the gap between germline ends came to 7 bases. The CDR3 consists of 14 residues. Germline V lookup: CDR1 SGHDN, CDR2 FVKESK. The CDR3 is CASSQEPGYNEQFF. As DNA, the CDR3 is TGTGCCAGCAGCCAAGAACCAGGGTACAATGAGCAGTTCTTC.

This sequence joins TRBV7-2 and TRBJ2-5; weak D call: TRBD2 (6 bases). Germline CDR1 is SGHTA and CDR2 is FQGNSA. The CDR3 is 13 residues long. Trimming stripped 5 bases from V and 2 bases from J, with 9 bases between. CDR3 DNA: TGTGCCAGCAGCCGGGAGAGGCAAGAGACCCAGTACTTC. This sequence encodes CASSRERQETQYF. The full variable domain, completed using reference TRBV7-2 and TRBJ2-5, is GAGVSQSPSNKVTEKGKDVELRCDPISGHTALYWYRQSLGQGLEFLIYFQGNSAPDKSGLPSDRFSAERTGGSVSTLTIQRTQQEDSAVYLCASSRERQETQYFGPGTRLLVL.

The chain has TRBV28 and TRBJ1-5, with 9 bases fitting TRBD1. V shed 5 bases and J 6 bases; nucleotides not matched to a gene: 14. This CDR3 is built from 17 residues. CDR1 MDHEN and CDR2 SYDVKM come from the germline V gene. The CDR3 DNA is TGTGCCAGCAGTCCACATGGGGGGCGGGACAGGGCTCAGCCCCAGCATTTT. Residues: CASSPHGGRDRAQPQHF.